Shown below are 9 T cell receptor beta chains from a single sample sequenced in a study of CD8 T cells in ankylosing spondylitis. Notes on the study in general: Apparently characteristic of ankylosing spondylitis blood was a TCR beta motif (about 8 highly homologous variants).

Antigens for these TCRs are unknown. TCRdb re-analysed the 5' RACE reads in MiXCR, keeping a single row per CDR3 protein. This table has 200,000 to 250,000 distinct CDR3 sequences, about 17% appearing once. Sequenced material: blood, either unsorted or a sorted T cell fraction (not recorded which). These receptors originate from a male donor with ankylosing spondylitis.

The V call is TRBV27, the J call TRBJ1-2; D uncertain. The germline CDR1 and CDR2 sequences are MNHEY and SMNVEV (reference sequence). The CDR3 loop spans 14 amino acids. V was clipped by 2 bases and J by 6 bases, with 13 bases between them. CDR3 DNA: TGTGCCAGCAGTTTAAACGCCCTGGTCGATGGCTACACCTTC. It yields the protein CASSLNALVDGYTF.

The chain is built from TRBV5-6 and TRBJ2-3; no reliable D call. V was cut by 0 bases and J by 0 bases, with 11 bases left in between. Germline assignment: CDR1 SGHDT and CDR2 YYEEEE. The CDR3 sequence is 16 residues long. The CDR3 is CASSLVYQISTDTQYF. The CDR3 nucleotides are TGTGCCAGCAGCTTGGTTTATCAAATTAGCACAGATACGCAGTATTTT.

This clonotype was picked up many times. This sequence joins TRBV12-3 or TRBV12-4 and TRBJ2-3, with D uncertain. With 0 bases removed from V and 4 bases from J, the gap between germline ends came to 5 bases. This CDR3 has 13 amino acids. DNA for the CDR3: TGTGCCAGCAGTTTAGCGGCCTCAGATACGCAGTATTTT. This gives the protein CASSLAASDTQYF.

The genes are TRBV7-9 and TRBJ2-7, with a weak D call TRBD2 (7 bases). Germline loops: CDR1 SEHNR, CDR2 FQNEAQ (reference sequence). Trimming cost V 5 bases and J 7 bases, with 15 bases left between them. The CDR3 extends over 13 amino acids. The CDR3 nucleotides are TGTGCCAGCAGCCTAACGGGGGGCCAGGAGCAGTACTTC. This sequence encodes CASSLTGGQEQYF.

This clonotype was observed a handful of times. The chain has TRBV6-2 or TRBV6-3 and TRBJ2-5; D ambiguous. Trimming took 4 bases from V and 0 from J, leaving 12 bases between them. Germline CDR1 reads MNHEY; CDR2 reads SVGEGT. The CDR3 spans 15 residues. In DNA, the CDR3 is TGTGCCAGCAGTTCCTACAAGACATACCAAGAGACCCAGTACTTC. Amino acid sequence: CASSSYKTYQETQYF.

V gene TRBV5-4 combines with J gene TRBJ2-5; D unresolved. The CDR3 length is 15 residues. V lost 0 bases and J lost 0, with 9 bases in between. The V gene's germline CDR1 is SGHNT and CDR2 YYREEE (reference sequence). The DNA of the CDR3 is TGTGCCAGCAGCTTGGAGGTACAGTACCAAGAGACCCAGTACTTC. Translation: CASSLEVQYQETQYF.

V usage is TRBV6-1 and J usage is TRBJ1-1; no firm D call. Trimming left V 6 bases short and J 7 bases short, with 6 bases between. Germline CDR1 reads MNHNS; CDR2 reads SASEGT. This CDR3 is 10 amino acids long. As DNA, the CDR3 is TGTGCCAGCAGGGATAGTGAAGCTTTCTTT. It yields the protein CASRDSEAFF.

Here the CDR3 DNA reads TGTGCCAGCAGTCGTACATCGGACGGGAGAGGTTATGAGCAGTTCTTC. Encoded protein: CASSRTSDGRGYEQFF. This chain links TRBV13 with TRBJ2-1; a possible D gene is TRBD2 (6 bases). CDR1 and CDR2 from the germline V gene are PRHDT and FYEKMQ (reference sequence). The CDR3 extends over 16 amino acids. Trimming stripped 6 bases from V and 8 bases from J, with 23 bases between. Filled out from reference TRBV13 and TRBJ2-1, the complete variable domain reads AAGVIQSPRHLIKEKRETATLKCYPIPRHDTVYWYQQGPGQDPQFLISFYEKMQSDKGSIPDRFSAQQFSDYHSELNMSSLELGDSALYFCASSRTSDGRGYEQFFGPGTRLTVL.

This clonotype has more than one count but fewer than ten. The gene calls are TRBV7-3 and TRBJ2-1; the match to TRBD2 covers 10 bases. The CDR3 sequence is 15 residues long. CDR1 is SGHTA and CDR2 is FQGTGA in the germline V gene. The V gene end was trimmed by 2 bases and the J gene end by 10 bases; junction bases not matched to a gene: 8. The CDR3 coding sequence is TGTGCCAGCAGCTTATCACTAGCGGGGCCTCTAGAGCAGTTCTTC. Protein product: CASSLSLAGPLEQFF.